These 18 T cell receptor beta chains share one sample of origin, sequenced in a study of CD8 T cells in ankylosing spondylitis. TCRdb called the 5' RACE reads again in MiXCR, with one record for every CDR3 protein. The table lists approximately 400,000 distinct CDR3 sequences, roughly 26% of them singletons, with about 0.89% in the top ten. Study-wide points: Ankylosing spondylitis blood appeared to be characterized by a TCR beta motif of eight or nine highly homologous variants.

Their specific antigens are unknown. Source material: blood, either unsorted or a sorted T cell fraction (not recorded which). These receptor sequences come from a male donor with ankylosing spondylitis.

The V gene is TRBV2, the J gene TRBJ2-5; 12 nucleotides agree with TRBD2. The CDR3 loop spans 15 amino acids. Germline values: CDR1 SNHLY, CDR2 FYNNEI. V was clipped by 4 bases and J by 3 bases; unmatched bases: 3. The CDR3 sequence is CASSGRLAGEETQYF. As DNA, the CDR3 is TGTGCCAGCAGTGGAAGACTAGCGGGGGAAGAGACCCAGTACTTC.

This clonotype turned up a few times. This sequence joins TRBV6-1 and TRBJ2-3, with TRBD1 matching 7 bases. The length of the CDR3 is 16 residues. Per germline, CDR1 MNHNS and CDR2 SASEGT. The junction had 10 bases not matched to a gene; V was cut back by 5 bases and J by 2 bases. Here the CDR3 reads CASSLLAGGITDTQYF. In nucleotides, the CDR3 is TGTGCCAGCAGTCTTCTTGCAGGGGGTATCACAGATACGCAGTATTTT.

The V and J genes are TRBV4-2 and TRBJ2-3; unclear D gene. The V and J ends lost 1 base and 0 bases respectively, with 5 bases between them. This CDR3 contains 14 residues. CDR1 is LGHNA and CDR2 is YNFKEQ in the germline V gene. The CDR3: CASSQVISTDTQYF. The CDR3 nucleotides are TGTGCCAGCAGCCAAGTCATTAGCACAGATACGCAGTATTTT.

This clonotype was recorded once. J is TRBJ2-3 and V is TRBV7-2; D gene uncertain. With 5 bases removed from V and 6 bases from J, the gap between germline ends came to 15 bases. This CDR3 has 14 residues. Germline V CDR1 and CDR2: SGHTA, FQGNSA. CDR3 sequence (DNA): TGTGCCAGCAGCCCGACGGTCCGTAGGGATACGCAGTATTTT. Residues: CASSPTVRRDTQYF.

This clonotype has only a few counts. The V gene is TRBV3-1, the J gene TRBJ2-7; no firm D call. Germline V gene data show CDR1 as LGHDT and CDR2 as YNNKEL (reference sequence). CDR3 size: 13 residues. Trimming shortened V by 0 bases and J by 7 bases, and 10 bases separated the two germline ends. CDR3 sequence (DNA): TGTGCCAGCAGCCAAGATAACCGCCGGGAGCAGTACTTC. Its translation is CASSQDNRREQYF.

This chain connects TRBV5-4 to TRBJ2-1, with TRBD2 matching over 12 bases. There are 16 residues in the CDR3. The trim removed 4 bases at V and 2 bases at J, leaving 4 bases unmatched. Germline lookup yields CDR1 SGHNT and CDR2 YYREEE (reference sequence). The CDR3 reads CASSPRTSGAYNEQFF. As DNA, the CDR3 is TGTGCCAGCAGCCCTCGGACTAGCGGGGCCTACAATGAGCAGTTCTTC.

The rearrangement joins TRBV30 to TRBJ1-5; D is unresolved. CDR3 size: 12 residues. Germline V gives CDR1 GTSNPN, CDR2 SVGIG (reference sequence). V lost 7 bases and J lost 4, with 11 bases in between. The CDR3 protein is CAFSGSNQPQHF. The CDR3 DNA sequence: TGTGCCTTCTCGGGATCAAATCAGCCCCAGCATTTT.

V is TRBV2 and J is TRBJ1-4; TRBD1 matches at 7 bases. Germline values: CDR1 SNHLY, CDR2 FYNNEI. This CDR3 is 15 amino acids long. J gave up 2 bases and V 7 bases, and 7 bases lay outside the gene matches. CDR3 sequence: CASTNRGATNEKLFF. In DNA form, the CDR3 reads TGTGCCAGCACAAACAGGGGAGCGACTAATGAAAAACTGTTTTTT.

V gene TRBV27 combines with J gene TRBJ1-2, with D unclear. V gave up 4 bases and J gave up 5 bases, with 11 bases separating them. CDR3 length: 13 residues. Per the germline V gene, CDR1 is MNHEY and CDR2 is SMNVEV (reference sequence). The chain's CDR3 is CASSSGEFYGYTF. The CDR3 DNA reads as TGTGCCAGCAGTTCCGGGGAATTTTATGGCTACACCTTC.

The V gene is TRBV10-3, the J gene TRBJ1-1, with unresolved D. CDR3 length equals 15 residues. The germline CDR1 and CDR2 sequences are ENHRY and SYGVKD. Deletions cut 3 bases from V and 4 bases from J, with 15 bases between. CDR3 DNA: TGTGCCATCAGTGATTTGGGGAAAGAGGGCACTGAAGCTTTCTTT. Translating it yields CAISDLGKEGTEAFF.

This sequence joins TRBV11-2 and TRBJ1-1; TRBD1 is a possible D gene (5 bases). The CDR3 spans 17 residues. Trimming left V 1 base short and J 5 bases short, with 20 bases between. Germline loops: CDR1 SGHAT, CDR2 FQNNGV. DNA for the CDR3: TGTGCCAGCAGCTTAGGTAGGCAGGGAAGCGAAGGAACTGAAGCTTTCTTT. Translation gives CASSLGRQGSEGTEAFF.

The genes are TRBV11-2 and TRBJ2-1; D may correspond to TRBD1 or TRBD2 (5 bases each). There are 13 residues in the CDR3. The germline CDR1 and CDR2 sequences are SGHAT and FQNNGV. The V and J ends lost 5 bases and 6 bases respectively, with 11 bases between them. The CDR3 sequence is CASSRDHGNEQFF. The CDR3 region has the DNA TGTGCCAGCAGCCGGGACCACGGCAATGAGCAGTTCTTC.

The V call is TRBV7-6, the J call TRBJ1-5; possible D gene TRBD1, 6 bases. This CDR3 contains 15 residues. Trimming took 5 bases from V and 6 from J, leaving 17 bases between them. CDR1 SGHVS and CDR2 FNYEAQ come from the germline V gene. CDR3 protein: CASSARQDGGQPQHF. CDR3 DNA: TGTGCCAGCAGCGCCCGACAGGACGGAGGTCAGCCCCAGCATTTT.

The genes are TRBV7-2 and TRBJ1-5; no clear D gene. Looked up from germline, CDR1 is SGHTA and CDR2 is FQGNSA. Trimming took off 5 bases at V and 1 base at J, with 6 bases between the two ends. The CDR3 spans 13 residues. CDR3: CASSTWSNQPQHF. CDR3 in DNA: TGTGCCAGCAGCACCTGGAGCAATCAGCCCCAGCATTTT. The full variable domain, in which reference TRBV7-2 and TRBJ1-5 provide the parts outside the CDR3, is GAGVSQSPSNKVTEKGKDVELRCDPISGHTALYWYRQSLGQGLEFLIYFQGNSAPDKSGLPSDRFSAERTGGSVSTLTIQRTQQEDSAVYLCASSTWSNQPQHFGDGTRLSIL.

The J gene is TRBJ2-3, the V gene TRBV7-2; D remains ambiguous. The V gene's germline CDR1 is SGHTA and CDR2 FQGNSA. V was clipped by 5 bases and J by 1 base, with 13 bases between them. CDR3 size: 15 residues. The DNA of the CDR3 is TGTGCCAGCAGCGATTCCCCCGGTGGCACAGATACGCAGTATTTT. Amino acids: CASSDSPGGTDTQYF.

The chain combines TRBV19 with TRBJ1-6; tentative D call: TRBD1 (5 bases). Trimming left V 9 bases short and J 0 bases short, with 12 bases between. The CDR3 runs to 15 residues. Germline V gene data show CDR1 as LNHDA and CDR2 as SQIVND (reference sequence). The CDR3 loop is CASRRVSSYNSPLHF. As DNA, the CDR3 is TGTGCCAGCCGCAGGGTGAGCTCCTATAATTCACCCCTCCACTTT.

This clonotype was detected a few times. The chain couples TRBV2 to TRBJ1-5; 8 bases match TRBD1. From germline, CDR1 is SNHLY and CDR2 FYNNEI. The ends lost 5 bases at V and 4 bases at J; junction bases unmatched: 7. The CDR3 is 15 residues long. The CDR3 here is CASSPDRGLNQPQHF. CDR3 DNA: TGTGCCAGCAGTCCCGACAGGGGCCTTAATCAGCCCCAGCATTTT.

This clonotype showed up many times. CDR3 nucleotides: TGCAGCGTTGAAGTCGGGGGGACCACTTACTACAATGAGCAGTTCTTC. The encoded protein is CSVEVGGTTYYNEQFF. J is TRBJ2-1 and V is TRBV29-1, with 7 positions matching TRBD2. Losses at the gene ends were 1 base for V and 3 bases for J; bases not matched to a gene: 9. This CDR3 contains 16 residues. Germline V gene lookup returns CDR1 SQVTM and CDR2 ANQGSEA.